This T cell receptor (beta chain) comes out of a study of blood T cells in healthy people across ages. Germline values: CDR1 LGHDT, CDR2 YNNKEL (reference sequence). The V segment lost 3 bases and the J segment 5 bases; nucleotides outside the gene matches: 6. The CDR3 spans 16 residues. Ranging in age from about 6 to 95, the donors were healthy Caucasian individuals from Russia. For the second PCR, which ran for about 6 to 12 cycles, a sample-barcoded 5' primer and a J-beta primer mix were used. Each TCR beta cDNA got a 12-nucleotide random molecular identifier. TCRdb re-called the 5' RACE reads through MiXCR, storing one row per CDR3 protein. This sample yields 650,000 to 700,000 distinct CDR3 sequences, of which 40% to 65% are seen a single time; less than 15% belongs to the top ten. Study findings and constraints: Diversity figures derived from one million T cells were judged to underestimate the true value.

Of note for this clonotype: Its antigen remains unknown.

The origin of this receptor is a woman older than 75 in good health. Specimen: blood. The rearrangement joins TRBV3-1 to TRBJ2-1, with 11 positions matching TRBD2. CDR3 in amino acids: CASSQPSGGRDNEQFF. The CDR3 DNA sequence: TGTGCCAGCAGCCAGCCTAGCGGGGGGAGGGACAATGAGCAGTTCTTC.